The rows below give T cell receptor beta chains drawn from one sample of a study of shared clonotypes between healthy human individuals. Sequencing was performed with immunoSEQ multiplex PCR; in TCRdb, only in-frame clones are kept and a portion is missing. The top ten clones hold 0.5% to 0.6% of a sample with approximately 1,000,000 clones, around 78% of them seen once. Sequencing was carried out using memory CD4+ T cells from PBMCs. These receptor sequences come from a man younger than 30 in good health. Some clones in this sample may be carry-over from other donors' samples. Each CDR3 is given with its conserved first and last residue. Each record gives: CDR3 DNA, CDR3 protein, V gene, J gene, clone size, D gene. The D gene is left open where the match is weak. Clone sizes are given selectively: once, few, many, or a class where the clone is expanded.

TGTGCCACCAACAGGGGGACTAACTATGGCTACACCTTC	CATNRGTNYGYTF	TRBV28	TRBJ1-2	.	TRBD1
TGCAGCGTCGCTGACGGGCGTCGTCAGCCCCAGCATTTT	CSVADGRRQPQHF	TRBV29-1	TRBJ1-5	few	.
TGTGCCAGTAGTATCTTCGGGACAGGGGTAGGAGACATTCAGTACTTC	CASSIFGTGVGDIQYF	TRBV19	TRBJ2-4	.	TRBD1
TGTGCCAGCAGTTCCATCGAAGAGACCCAGTACTTC	CASSSIEETQYF	TRBV28	TRBJ2-5	few	.
TGTGCCAGCAGCTGGGACCAACGGTTCTACGAGCAGTACTTC	CASSWDQRFYEQYF	TRBV13	TRBJ2-7	.	.
TGTGCCAGCAGTTACCGGGACAGGGGGACTGAAGCTTTCTTT	CASSYRDRGTEAFF	TRBV2	TRBJ1-1	few	TRBD1
TGTGCCAGCAGCTTAGCTGTTAGCGGGAGTATCGAGCAGTACTTC	CASSLAVSGSIEQYF	TRBV11-2	TRBJ2-7	.	TRBD2
TGCGCCAGCAGCCAAAGTAAGGGCGAGGGGAGCAATCAGCCCCAGCATTTT	CASSQSKGEGSNQPQHF	TRBV4-1	TRBJ1-5	.	.
TGTGCCCATATACCGGGACCGAACTACGAGCAGTACTTC	CAHIPGPNYEQYF	TRBV30	TRBJ2-7	few	.
TGTGCCAGCAGTGAATGGCGTTCTTACGAGCAGTACTTC	CASSEWRSYEQYF	TRBV6-1	TRBJ2-7	.	.
TGCGCCAGCAGCTTGTGGGGACAGGGAGATCAGCCCCAGCATTTT	CASSLWGQGDQPQHF	TRBV5-1	TRBJ1-5	few	TRBD1
TGTGCCAGCAGCGATCATACAGGGGCTGGTCAGCCCCAGCATTTT	CASSDHTGAGQPQHF	TRBV28	TRBJ1-5	.	TRBD1
TGTGCCAGCAGCCAATTGGCGGGGCCCAATCAGCCCCAGCATTTT	CASSQLAGPNQPQHF	TRBV14	TRBJ1-5	.	.
TGTGCCAGCAGCTTTCAATTGTACAATGAGCAGTTCTTC	CASSFQLYNEQFF	TRBV7-2	TRBJ2-1	.	.
TGTGCCAGCATCCCGGCGGGAGGGTACGAGCAGTACTTC	CASIPAGGYEQYF	TRBV6-5	TRBJ2-7	.	TRBD2
TGTGCCAGCAGCCCCGCCAGGAACTACGAGCAGTACTTC	CASSPARNYEQYF	TRBV6-6	TRBJ2-7	.	.
TGTGCCAGCTCACCACTAGGGTCCTCTGGAAACACCATATATTTT	CASSPLGSSGNTIYF	TRBV18	TRBJ1-3	.	.
TGTGCCAGCAGCTCCGGGACTAGCGGGATAGCCGGGGAGCTGTTTTTT	CASSSGTSGIAGELFF	TRBV7-6	TRBJ2-2	.	TRBD2
TGCGCCAGCAGCCTTCCGGGACAGGGGGACAATGAGCAGTTCTTC	CASSLPGQGDNEQFF	TRBV5-1	TRBJ2-1	.	TRBD1
TGTGCCGGTGAGCTAGTCCCAGATACGCAGTATTTT	CAGELVPDTQYF	TRBV30	TRBJ2-3	.	.
TGTGCCAGCAGCCGTATGACAGGACCTTACGAGCAGTACTTC	CASSRMTGPYEQYF	TRBV9	TRBJ2-7	.	.
TGCGCCAGCAGCCAAGGGAGGCCCACTGAAGCTTTCTTT	CASSQGRPTEAFF	TRBV4-1	TRBJ1-1	.	.
TGCAGCGTTCTGACAGGGAATGAGCAGTTCTTC	CSVLTGNEQFF	TRBV29-1	TRBJ2-1	.	TRBD1